What follows describes a single T cell receptor (beta chain). The target antigen is unknown. The data are from a study of T-cell memory formation after mild COVID-19. General study results and limits: The main location of contracting CD4+ clones was CM and EM, and that of contracting CD8+ clones was EMRA. Cross-reactive memory appears to have joined, as suggested by some responding clones showing up in pre-infection memory.

The CDR3 is 13 amino acids. Trimming cost V 9 bases and J 6 bases, with 13 bases left between them. Germline V gives CDR1 KGHDR, CDR2 SFDVKD. Using constant-segment primers, 5'RACE produced TCR alpha and TCR beta cDNA libraries carrying sample barcodes and UMIs. TCRdb reprocessed the 5' RACE reads with MiXCR, giving one entry per CDR3 protein. The data contain about 400,000 distinct CDR3 sequences, around a quarter of them singletons. Specimen: PBMCs or a T cell subset sorted from them (not recorded which). The chain has TRBV24-1 and TRBJ2-2, with a possible D match to TRBD2 (5 bases). The sequence was obtained from an adult woman who had mild COVID-19 (a few samples of this study predate the infection). Cell type and time point are not known. The CDR3 sequence: CATARGPAGELFF. CDR3 nucleotide sequence: TGTGCCACCGCTCGGGGTCCCGCCGGGGAGCTGTTTTTT.